This is a list of T cell receptor beta chains from one sample in a study of OX40 agonist ivuxolimab in advanced cancers. Here immunoSEQ multiplex PCR was the method, and the copy in TCRdb shows in-frame clones only, minus some. The data contain 70,000 to 75,000 clones, about 90% of them singletons. Source: CD4+ or CD8+ T cells sorted from blood, taken in a trial of the OX40 agonist ivuxolimab. Receptors originate from an adult with an advanced solid tumor such as melanoma, head and neck, liver or kidney cancer. The CDR3 runs from the conserved cysteine through the conserved F or W. The D gene is left open where the match is weak.

V gene	J gene	D gene	CDR3 protein	CDR3 DNA
TRBV18	TRBJ2-2	-	CASSRLNSGPTGELFF	TGTGCCAGCTCCCGTTTAAATAGCGGCCCCACCGGGGAGCTGTTTTTT
TRBV28	TRBJ2-1	TRBD2	CASSLGGRALNEQFF	TGTGCCAGCAGTTTAGGCGGGAGGGCCTTAAATGAGCAGTTCTTC
TRBV27	TRBJ1-2	-	CASSLSGGVGGYTF	TGTGCCAGCAGTTTATCCGGGGGAGTAGGTGGCTACACCTTC
TRBV6-1	TRBJ2-6	-	CASSERGAGANVLTF	TGTGCCAGCAGTGAAAGGGGGGCCGGGGCCAACGTCCTGACTTTC
TRBV7-8	TRBJ2-7	-	CASSLGTVPYEQYF	TGTGCCAGCAGCTTAGGGACAGTACCCTACGAGCAGTACTTC
TRBV6-5	TRBJ1-4	TRBD1	CASSYTGDEKLFF	TGTGCCAGCAGTTATACAGGGGATGAAAAACTGTTTTTT
TRBV27	TRBJ1-5	-	CASHRQAGGNQPQHF	TGTGCCAGCCACCGACAGGCCGGGGGCAATCAGCCCCAGCATTTT
TRBV6-5	TRBJ1-3	-	CASSPGFSGNTIYF	TGTGCCAGCAGCCCCGGATTCTCTGGAAACACCATATATTTT
TRBV30	TRBJ1-4	-	CAWSRRGWRKTVF	TGTGCCTGGAGTCGCAGGGGATGGAGAAAAACTGTTTTT
TRBV7-2	TRBJ1-1	-	CASSLFEKGKAFF	TGTGCCAGCAGCTTATTCGAGAAGGGGAAAGCTTTCTTT